The next 2 T cell receptor beta chains were all read from a single sample in a study of blood T cell repertoires in COVID-19. The data were produced by immunoSEQ multiplex PCR, yet TCRdb's version contains in-frame clones alone and is incomplete. The data hold roughly 250,000 clones, with 87% observed a single time. The specimen was peripheral blood. The receptors stem from a man between 60 and 75 years old who had recovered from COVID-19.

J is TRBJ1-1 and V is TRBV6-5; 9 nucleotides match TRBD1. Germline V gene lookup returns CDR1 MNHEY and CDR2 SVGAGI. With 6 bases clipped from V and 5 bases from J, the junction kept 10 bases outside the gene matches. The CDR3 length is 15 residues. The CDR3 here is CASRPPGTGQTEAFF. In nucleotides, the CDR3 is TGTGCCAGCAGGCCCCCCGGGACAGGGCAGACTGAAGCTTTCTTT.

The rearrangement uses TRBV7-2 and TRBJ2-2; 9 nucleotides line up with TRBD2. V shed 5 bases, J shed 1 base, and the junction held 2 bases outside the gene matches. This CDR3 spans 15 amino acids. The germline CDR1 and CDR2 sequences are SGHTA and FQGNSA. CDR3 amino acids: CASSAGGLNTGELFF. In nucleotides, the CDR3 is TGTGCCAGCAGCGCGGGGGGGCTGAACACCGGGGAGCTGTTTTTT.